This TCR beta chain stems from a study of blood T cell repertoires in COVID-19. V was clipped by 1 base and J by 5 bases, with 11 bases between them. CDR3 size: 14 residues. Per the germline V gene, CDR1 is PRHDT and CDR2 is FYEKMQ (reference sequence). Sequencing used immunoSEQ multiplex PCR; TCRdb keeps in-frame clones, though not all of them. This table has roughly 150,000 clones, approximately 84% appearing once. The chain employs TRBV13 and TRBJ2-5; possible D gene TRBD2, 5 bases. This receptor was identified in a woman of 80 years or more with COVID-19, enrolled during active disease. Sequencing was performed on peripheral blood. The CDR3 DNA is TGTGCCAGCAGCTTAGTGGGAGTTCGGGAGACCCAGTACTTC. Encoded protein: CASSLVGVRETQYF. The variable domain in full, with the rest retrieved from reference TRBV13 and TRBJ2-5, is AAGVIQSPRHLIKEKRETATLKCYPIPRHDTVYWYQQGPGQDPQFLISFYEKMQSDKGSIPDRFSAQQFSDYHSELNMSSLELGDSALYFCASSLVGVRETQYFGPGTRLLVL.